This T cell receptor (beta chain) is from a study of cytomegalovirus exposure and HLA in healthy donors. Study-level findings and limits: In a later analysis, the majority of CMV-associated beta chains seemingly showed HLA restriction. For most TCR beta V segments, an earlier analysis put the productive rate at about 90% or about 30% of the time. As a later analysis showed, a missense DCLRE1C variant was linked to trimming of TCR beta V- and J-genes.

13 Jbeta primers and 60 Vbeta primers were used for the PCR. TCRdb's copy holds only in-frame clones and misses some; the assay was immunoSEQ multiplex PCR. Among some 170,000 clones listed, 80% were seen once. Concerning this clone itself: Its antigen is not identified.

The CDR3 length is 16 residues. The V gene lost 6 bases and the J gene lost 8 bases, with 24 bases spanning the gap. Germline CDR1 is SGHRS and CDR2 is YFSETQ. This sequence joins TRBV5-1 and TRBJ2-1, with a possible D match to TRBD2 (7 bases). The sequencing sample was made of PBMCs. This sequence was found in a woman between 45 and 60 years old in good health and CMV-seronegative. This CDR3 reads CASTTIQGGVGDEQFF. For the CDR3, the DNA is TGCGCCAGCACCACTATCCAAGGGGGGGTGGGGGATGAGCAGTTCTTC.